The 32 T cell receptor beta chains in this list originate from one sample, sequenced in a study of post-analysis software for immune sequencing data. These receptors lack a known antigen. General study points: Patients had higher frequencies than controls of about five TRBV segments, including TRBV5-6, TRBV5-1 and TRBV20-1.

Unique molecular identifiers were present in the TCR beta cDNA libraries. TCRdb ran MiXCR on the PCR reads and lists one entry per CDR3 protein. This sample has more than 500,000 distinct CDR3 sequences, with 34% found just once. The source material was blood. Source of these receptors: a girl aged 2-17 years with multiple sclerosis.

This clonotype was seen only a few times. The gene calls are TRBV29-1 and TRBJ2-7; the D is unclear. The CDR3 totals 11 residues. V was pared by 4 bases and J by 4 bases, with 8 bases between. Germline-derived CDR1 and CDR2 are SQVTM and ANQGSEA. CDR3 sequence reads: CSVVNQYEQYF. As DNA, the CDR3 is TGCAGCGTTGTAAATCAGTACGAGCAGTACTTC.

This clonotype came up a few times. In DNA form, the CDR3 reads TGTGCCAGCAGCTTAGCGTTCGGGACACCTCAGCCCCAGCATTTT. Translated: CASSLAFGTPQPQHF. The chain combines TRBV7-9 with TRBJ1-5; D might be TRBD1 (6 bases). This CDR3 is 15 amino acids long. Germline CDR1 is SEHNR and CDR2 is FQNEAQ (reference sequence). The V end lost 0 bases, the J end lost 6 bases, and 12 bases lay between the germline ends.

The gene calls are TRBV20-1 and TRBJ2-3; a possible D gene is TRBD1 (6 bases). The CDR3 has 11 residues. The V end was cut by 6 bases, the J end by 6 bases, with 10 bases between. Germline CDR1 reads DFQATT; CDR2 reads SNEGSKA (reference sequence). For the CDR3, the DNA is TGCAGTGCCCTTACAGGGGATACGCAGTATTTT. This gives the protein CSALTGDTQYF.

The chain links TRBV11-2 to TRBJ2-1, with D tentatively TRBD1 (5 bases). V lost 10 bases and J lost 0, with 16 bases in between. This CDR3 spans 15 amino acids. Per germline, CDR1 SGHAT and CDR2 FQNNGV. The CDR3 here is CATQGGPRSYNEQFF. In DNA form, the CDR3 reads TGTGCCACTCAGGGTGGCCCGCGCTCCTACAATGAGCAGTTCTTC.

This clonotype has a handful of counts. V and J are TRBV6-1 and TRBJ2-7, with 7 positions matching TRBD1. The J call is in doubt because the DNA end fits TRBJ2-5 better. Germline-derived CDR1 and CDR2 are MNHNS and SASEGT. The CDR3 spans 14 residues. The CDR3: CASSPRGPEETQYF. In DNA, the CDR3 is TGTGCCAGCAGTCCTAGGGGGCCTGAAGAGACCCAGTACTTC.

For this clonotype: The CDR3 does not close with the conserved phenylalanine or tryptophan, likely indicating a read error. V and J are TRBV5-1 and TRBJ1-1; D might be TRBD1 (5 bases). The V end was cut by 0 bases, the J end by 0 bases, with 9 bases between. Germline V CDR1 and CDR2: SGHRS, YFSETQ. The CDR3 covers 15 residues. The CDR3 region has the DNA TGCGCCAGCAGCTTGGAGGCGGGGGTGAACACTGAAGCTTTCTGT. Protein product: CASSLEAGVNTEAFC.

The V and J genes are TRBV7-8 and TRBJ1-2; 8 bases are shared with TRBD1. Per germline, CDR1 SGHVS and CDR2 FQNEAQ. The CDR3 runs to 17 residues. J was trimmed by 2 bases and V by 5 bases; bases with no gene match: 13. The CDR3 reads CASSAYQGDRPNYGYTF. The CDR3 nucleotides are TGTGCCAGCAGCGCCTATCAGGGGGACAGGCCAAACTATGGCTACACCTTC.

This chain connects TRBV3-1 to TRBJ2-1; D may match TRBD1 or TRBD2 (5 bases each). The CDR3 is 17 amino acids. Germline V gives CDR1 LGHDT, CDR2 YNNKEL (reference sequence). The V gene lost 0 bases and the J gene lost 2 bases, with 14 bases spanning the gap. In DNA, the CDR3 is TGTGCCAGCAGCCAAGATATGGGGGTCCGCGCCTACAATGAGCAGTTCTTC. Amino acids: CASSQDMGVRAYNEQFF.

Here the CDR3 reads CASSLNRGEFYGYTF. Here the CDR3 DNA reads TGCGCCAGCAGCTTAAACAGGGGAGAGTTCTATGGCTACACCTTC. This chain uses TRBV4-1 with TRBJ1-2, with 7 positions matching TRBD1. CDR3 length equals 15 residues. Germline V gene lookup returns CDR1 MGHRA and CDR2 YSYEKL. V lost 5 bases and J lost 4; bases outside the gene matches: 10.

The CDR3 here is CAISESGGNQETQYF. DNA for the CDR3: TGTGCCATCAGTGAGTCGGGAGGAAACCAAGAGACCCAGTACTTC. V and J are TRBV10-3 and TRBJ2-5, with D perhaps matching TRBD2 (6 bases). This CDR3 region has 15 residues. Germline V gives CDR1 ENHRY, CDR2 SYGVKD. Trimming took off 0 bases at V and 0 bases at J, with 8 bases between the two ends.

This rearrangement joins TRBV7-3 to TRBJ2-3, with TRBD2 matching over 7 bases. There are 14 residues in the CDR3. The germline V gene encodes CDR1 SGHTA and CDR2 FQGTGA. With V trimmed by 5 bases and J by 6 bases, 8 bases remained unmatched. The chain's CDR3 is CASSTTSWADTQYF. The CDR3 DNA follows: TGTGCCAGCAGCACGACTAGCTGGGCGGATACGCAGTATTTT.

The chain combines TRBV7-2 with TRBJ2-5; D is ambiguous. CDR1 is SGHTA, CDR2 FQGNSA, per germline. This CDR3 contains 14 residues. V was pared by 4 bases and J by 5 bases, with 14 bases between. The DNA for the CDR3 is TGTGCCAGCAGCTCTCGACAAGTCCGGGAGACCCAGTACTTC. It is translated as CASSSRQVRETQYF.

This rearrangement joins TRBV5-5 to TRBJ2-5; unclear D gene. Trimming took 6 bases from V and 6 from J, leaving 12 bases between them. The CDR3 totals 12 residues. Germline V CDR1 and CDR2: SGHKS, YYEKEE (reference sequence). CDR3 sequence (DNA): TGTGCCAGCACCAATTTTCCACAGACCCAGTACTTC. Its translation: CASTNFPQTQYF.

The chain has TRBV12-3 or TRBV12-4 and TRBJ2-3; perhaps TRBD2 as D (6 bases). V gave up 5 bases and J gave up 2 bases, with 14 bases separating them. This CDR3 spans 15 amino acids. This CDR3 is CASSPCRGITDTQYF. Here the CDR3 DNA reads TGTGCCAGCAGTCCTTGCCGGGGGATCACAGATACGCAGTATTTT.

Ten or more counts support this clonotype. The chain uses TRBV7-2 and TRBJ2-1; 11 bases are a match to TRBD2. The CDR3 runs 14 residues. J was trimmed by 8 bases and V by 1 base; bases with no gene match: 1. Germline V CDR1 and CDR2: SGHTA, FQGNSA. CDR3 bases: TGTGCCAGCAGCTTAGGTAGCGGGGGGGATGAGCAGTTCTTC. Protein sequence: CASSLGSGGDEQFF.

As regards this clonotype: A read error may produce the germline difference seen at one junction end. V and J are TRBV5-5 and TRBJ2-7; no firm D call. Germline V gene data show CDR1 as SGHKS and CDR2 as YYEKEE (reference sequence). The CDR3 extends over 13 amino acids. The CDR3 loop reads CVSRPSGAYEQYF. The CDR3, as DNA: TGTGTCAGCAGACCCTCAGGAGCCTACGAGCAGTACTTC. Full variable domain (rest looked up from reference TRBV5-5 and TRBJ2-7): DAGVTQSPTHLIKTRGQQVTLRCSPISGHKSVSWYQQVLGQGPQFIFQYYEKEERGRGNFPDRFSARQFPNYSSELNVNALLLGDSALYLCVSRPSGAYEQYFGPGTRLTVT.

This clonotype has a handful of counts. V gene TRBV7-9 combines with J gene TRBJ1-4, with D possibly being TRBD1 (5 bases). Trimming left V 5 bases short and J 4 bases short, with 14 bases between. Looked up from germline, CDR1 is SEHNR and CDR2 is FQNEAQ (reference sequence). The CDR3 spans 15 residues. As DNA, the CDR3 is TGTGCCAGCAGCGCCACCGGGACGGATAATGAAAAACTGTTTTTT. Translation: CASSATGTDNEKLFF.

V and J are TRBV29-1 and TRBJ2-5; D might be TRBD2 (6 bases). CDR1 is SQVTM, CDR2 ANQGSEA, per germline. Trimming left V 0 bases short and J 3 bases short, with 20 bases between. The CDR3 has 17 residues. The CDR3 here is CSVEEGVRGIREETQYF. In DNA form, the CDR3 reads TGCAGCGTTGAAGAAGGGGTCCGGGGGATTCGGGAAGAGACCCAGTACTTC.

The chain uses TRBV6-5 and TRBJ2-5, with TRBD2 identical over 11 bases. The V segment lost 7 bases and the J segment 2 bases; nucleotides outside the gene matches: 6. Per germline, CDR1 MNHEY and CDR2 SVGAGI. The CDR3 loop spans 15 amino acids. This CDR3 is CASNIAGGRQETQYF. CDR3 sequence (DNA): TGTGCCAGCAATATAGCGGGGGGGAGGCAAGAGACCCAGTACTTC.

In this sample, this clonotype turned up a few times. The chain is built from TRBV7-8 and TRBJ2-5; possible D gene TRBD1, 5 bases. Germline CDR1 SGHVS, CDR2 FQNEAQ. V lost 5 bases, J lost 3 bases, and 16 bases lay in between. The CDR3 extends over 15 amino acids. DNA for the CDR3: TGTGCCAGCAGCCTCCGGTTTGGGGCGGAAGAGACCCAGTACTTC. It translates to CASSLRFGAEETQYF. The variable domain in full, completed from reference TRBV7-8 and TRBJ2-5, reads GAGVSQSPRYKVAKRGQDVALRCDPISGHVSLFWYQQALGQGPEFLTYFQNEAQLDKSGLPSDRFFAERPEGSVSTLKIQRTQQEDSAVYLCASSLRFGAEETQYFGPGTRLLVL.

The CDR3 sequence is CASSLGSPYNEQFF. CDR3 DNA: TGTGCCAGCAGTTTAGGGAGCCCCTACAATGAGCAGTTCTTC. The V and J genes are TRBV27 and TRBJ2-1; tentatively, D is TRBD2 (5 bases). The germline V gene has CDR1 MNHEY and CDR2 SMNVEV (reference sequence). The ends were cut back, 2 bases at V and 2 bases at J, with 7 bases in the middle. The CDR3 is 14 residues long.

Points on this clonotype: The junction departs from germline at one end; a sequencing error may be responsible. The CDR3 nucleotides read TGTGCCGTCAGGGACGAAGAGTACACCTTC. Its protein is CAVRDEEYTF. This chain uses TRBV10-3 with TRBJ1-2; weak D call: TRBD1 (5 bases). CDR1 and CDR2 (germline): ENHRY, SYGVKD. This CDR3 has 10 amino acids.

The chain couples TRBV25-1 to TRBJ2-7; TRBD2 might be the D (6 bases). With 2 bases removed from V and 2 bases from J, the gap between germline ends came to 10 bases. Germline CDR1 and CDR2: MGHDK and SYGVNS. This CDR3 contains 14 residues. This chain's CDR3 is CASSEPGLAYEQYF. The CDR3 DNA reads TGTGCCAGCAGTGAACCGGGACTGGCCTACGAGCAGTACTTC.

This clonotype was found a few times. V gene TRBV13 combines with J gene TRBJ2-5; 11 bases align to TRBD1. The germline V gene encodes CDR1 PRHDT and CDR2 FYEKMQ (reference sequence). The CDR3 covers 16 residues. Trimming removed 4 bases from V and 11 bases from J; junction bases left unmatched: 15. CDR3 sequence: CASSSRVGQGGEEQYF. The CDR3, as DNA: TGTGCCAGCAGCTCCAGGGTGGGACAGGGGGGCGAGGAGCAGTACTTC.

This clonotype has only a few counts. The rearrangement links TRBV29-1 to TRBJ2-7; D not certain. The V end lost 6 bases, the J end lost 6 bases, and 9 bases lay between the germline ends. The CDR3 totals 10 residues. Per the germline V gene, CDR1 is SQVTM and CDR2 is ANQGSEA. The CDR3 sequence: CSVVTSEQYF. CDR3 bases: TGCAGCGTGGTAACAAGCGAGCAGTACTTC.

The V call is TRBV6-6, the J call TRBJ2-5; 8 nucleotides line up with TRBD2. The CDR3 covers 14 residues. Looked up from germline, CDR1 is MNHNY and CDR2 is SVGAGI (reference sequence). V shed 0 bases and J 5 bases; nucleotides not matched to a gene: 2. As DNA, the CDR3 is TGTGCCAGCAGTTACTCTGAGCGGGGGGAGACCCAGTACTTC. Amino acids: CASSYSERGETQYF.

This clonotype was counted only a few times. This chain connects TRBV20-1 to TRBJ2-3; 8 nucleotides align to TRBD1. The trim removed 4 bases at V and 5 bases at J, leaving 8 bases unmatched. The CDR3 runs 14 residues. The V gene's germline CDR1 is DFQATT and CDR2 SNEGSKA (reference sequence). The CDR3 region is CSATPGQVVDTQYF. CDR3 DNA sequence: TGCAGTGCTACGCCGGGACAGGTGGTAGATACGCAGTATTTT.

The rearrangement uses TRBV7-2 and TRBJ2-2; possibly TRBD2 for D (7 bases). Deletions cut 3 bases from V and 4 bases from J, with 12 bases between. The CDR3 consists of 15 residues. Per germline, CDR1 SGHTA and CDR2 FQGNSA. CDR3 sequence reads: CASSFAGAVTGELFF. The CDR3 DNA sequence: TGTGCCAGCAGCTTTGCGGGGGCTGTCACCGGGGAGCTGTTTTTT. The complete variable domain, with remaining parts taken from reference TRBV7-2 and TRBJ2-2, reads GAGVSQSPSNKVTEKGKDVELRCDPISGHTALYWYRQSLGQGLEFLIYFQGNSAPDKSGLPSDRFSAERTGGSVSTLTIQRTQQEDSAVYLCASSFAGAVTGELFFGEGSRLTVL.

The chain combines TRBV10-3 with TRBJ2-1; 8 bases agree with TRBD2. This CDR3 spans 15 amino acids. Germline CDR1 reads ENHRY; CDR2 reads SYGVKD. With 10 bases clipped from V and 1 base from J, the junction kept 9 bases outside the gene matches. CDR3: CATLSPSGSYNEQFF. The CDR3 coding sequence is TGTGCCACCTTGTCTCCTAGCGGGTCCTACAATGAGCAGTTCTTC.

The chain carries TRBV6-2 or TRBV6-3 and TRBJ2-3; 8 bases are a match to TRBD2. The CDR3 extends over 15 amino acids. CDR1 MNHEY and CDR2 SVGEGT come from the germline V gene. V lost 5 bases, J lost 5 bases, and 9 bases stayed unmatched. The DNA of the CDR3 is TGTGCCAGCAGTGGACTAGCATCAGGTATAGATACGCAGTATTTT. The encoded protein is CASSGLASGIDTQYF.

The V call is TRBV10-3, the J call TRBJ2-5; D may match TRBD1 or TRBD2 (5 bases each). CDR1 is ENHRY and CDR2 is SYGVKD in the germline V gene. This CDR3 has 14 amino acids. The ends were cut back, 4 bases at V and 4 bases at J, with 13 bases in the middle. The DNA for the CDR3 is TGTGCCATCAGTGCAACCGGGACCCCAGAGACCCAGTACTTC. It specifies CAISATGTPETQYF.

V and J are TRBV7-2 and TRBJ2-5; 7 bases fit TRBD2. V was pared by 5 bases and J by 11 bases, with 14 bases of the junction left unmatched. Germline CDR1 and CDR2: SGHTA and FQGNSA. This CDR3 has 14 residues. The CDR3 DNA reads as TGTGCCAGCAGCCTTACTAGCGTTTACAATGAGCAGTACTTC. Protein: CASSLTSVYNEQYF. Complete variable domain (other parts from reference TRBV7-2 and TRBJ2-5): GAGVSQSPSNKVTEKGKDVELRCDPISGHTALYWYRQSLGQGLEFLIYFQGNSAPDKSGLPSDRFSAERTGGSVSTLTIQRTQQEDSAVYLCASSLTSVYNEQYFGPGTRLLVL.